One TCR beta chain is described in this entry. The antigen is not known. Time point meaning: week 23, last vaccination. Vaccine doses each comprised 300 ug of mutant IDH1 20-mer peptide, with topical imiquimod. The data are from a study of a mutant IDH1 vaccine in newly diagnosed glioma. In the study overall: In weeks 1, 3, 5, 7, 11, 15, 19 and 23, patients were vaccinated.

Profiled with immunoSEQ multiplex PCR; TCRdb holds only in-frame clones, not every one. The sample includes about 60,000 clones, about nine tenths seen only once; the top ten take around 1.3%. Sample: PBMCs, taken from a glioma patient whose treatment included an IDH1 peptide vaccine. This TCR came from a man in his forties with glioma.

CDR3 DNA sequence: TGTGCCAGCAGCCAAGGGGTACGGCGGGAGGGAGATACGCAGTATTTT. It is translated as CASSQGVRREGDTQYF. The chain combines TRBV4-2 with TRBJ2-3, with TRBD2 matching over 9 bases. J gave up 5 bases and V 1 base, and 7 bases lay outside the gene matches. Germline V gene data show CDR1 as LGHNA and CDR2 as YNFKEQ. The CDR3 is 16 amino acids.